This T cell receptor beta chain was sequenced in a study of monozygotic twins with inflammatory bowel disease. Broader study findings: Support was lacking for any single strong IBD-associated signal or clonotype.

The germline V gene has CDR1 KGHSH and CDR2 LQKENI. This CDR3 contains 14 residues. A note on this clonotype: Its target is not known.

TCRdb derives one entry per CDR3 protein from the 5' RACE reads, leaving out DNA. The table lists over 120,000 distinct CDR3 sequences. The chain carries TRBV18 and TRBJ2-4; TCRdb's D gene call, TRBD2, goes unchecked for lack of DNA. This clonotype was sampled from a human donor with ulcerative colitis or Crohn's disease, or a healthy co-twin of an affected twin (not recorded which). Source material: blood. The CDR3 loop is CASSTAGGQNIQYF.